Shown below are 17 T cell receptor delta chains from a single sample sequenced in a study of Vδ1+ human thymocytes. Sequences come from RNA converted to cDNA by reverse transcription. Pooled V-gene forward primers with one constant-region reverse primer generated the CDR3 amplicons by multiplex PCR. TCRdb re-called the multiplex PCR reads with CATT. The table includes tens of thousands of delta-chain clones, 7.5% to 9% detected once. Their specific antigens are unknown. Findings of the study overall: Thymic TRG and TRD repertoires appeared highly polyclonal, with Gaussian CDR3 length distributions.

Specimen: Vdelta1+ gamma-delta thymocytes from the thymus. Described subset: FACS-sorted CD3+ TCRalphabeta- TCRVdelta1+ TCRVdelta2- thymocytes. The source is a child under two years old who had congenital heart surgery.

V usage is TRDV1 and J usage is TRDJ1; the match to TRDD3 covers 8 bases. CDR1 is TSWWSYY and CDR2 is QGS in the germline V gene. V shed 2 bases, J shed 0 bases, and the junction held 5 bases outside the gene matches. The CDR3 length is 16 residues. As DNA, the CDR3 is TGTGCTCTTGGGGAAGGGGGGATAAGGAACACCGATAAACTCATCTTT. This encodes CALGEGGIRNTDKLIF.

The chain recombines TRDV1 with TRDJ1, with D perhaps matching TRDD2 (6 bases). Germline assignment: CDR1 TSWWSYY and CDR2 QGS. V gave up 2 bases and J gave up 2 bases, with 24 bases separating them. The CDR3 is made up of 19 amino acids. This CDR3 is CALGEVTPPTFTGTDKLIF. The CDR3 nucleotides are TGTGCTCTTGGGGAAGTTACCCCTCCTACGTTTACTGGTACCGATAAACTCATCTTT.

The chain uses TRDV1 and TRDJ1, with 9 bases aligning to TRDD3. Germline V lookup: CDR1 TSWWSYY, CDR2 QGS. Trimming at V came to 3 bases and at J to 1 base, leaving 12 bases not matched to a gene. The CDR3 extends over 18 amino acids. CDR3 sequence (DNA): TGTGCTCTTGGGGAGCCTTCCCGTACTGGGGGAACCACCGATAAACTCATCTTT. Amino acid sequence: CALGEPSRTGGTTDKLIF.

This clone has just a few counts. The chain joins TRDV1 to TRDJ1; D gene uncertain. CDR1 and CDR2 from the germline V gene are TSWWSYY and QGS. The CDR3 has 17 amino acids. V lost 2 bases to trimming and J lost 5 bases, with 21 bases between them. The chain's CDR3 is CALGEAINRVGYDKLIF. The CDR3 DNA follows: TGTGCTCTTGGGGAAGCAATCAATCGAGTCGGGTATGATAAACTCATCTTT.

This clone was seen only a few times. This sequence joins TRDV1 and TRDJ1, with 8 bases fitting TRDD3. Trimming cost V 2 bases and J 2 bases; bases outside gene matches: 25. Looked up from germline, CDR1 is TSWWSYY and CDR2 is QGS. The CDR3 is 22 residues long. The CDR3 region has the DNA TGTGCTCTTGGGGAAGTGGTCCTACTGGAGGGATACGCGTATCCGGGGACCGATAAACTCATCTTT. This encodes CALGEVVLLEGYAYPGTDKLIF.

The chain is built from TRDV2 and TRDJ1; 7 bases agree with TRDD3. Germline values: CDR1 GEAIGNYY, CDR2 EKD. The CDR3 totals 15 residues. The CDR3 coding sequence is TGTGCGAGTGAGGGATACCGAGCTTACACCGATAAACTCATCTTT. Translating gives CASEGYRAYTDKLIF.

Only a few counts were recorded for this clone. The gene calls are TRDV1 and TRDJ1; 13 bases agree with TRDD3. The CDR3 contains 24 residues. Germline CDR1 and CDR2: TSWWSYY and QGS. V shed 0 bases, J shed 1 base, and the junction held 23 bases outside the gene matches. The chain's CDR3 is CALGELRVPAPIPYWGIRTDKLIF. The DNA of the CDR3 is TGTGCTCTTGGGGAACTAAGGGTCCCGGCCCCAATTCCGTACTGGGGGATACGCACCGATAAACTCATCTTT.

Only a few counts were recorded for this clone. V is TRDV1 and J is TRDJ1; D is possibly TRDD3 (6 bases). V was clipped by 2 bases and J by 0 bases, with 31 bases between them. Germline loops: CDR1 TSWWSYY, CDR2 QGS. This CDR3 contains 22 residues. The CDR3 protein is CALGEGRGEGRDDVRYTDKLIF. CDR3 sequence (DNA): TGTGCTCTTGGGGAAGGCCGGGGGGAAGGGAGGGACGACGTTCGCTACACCGATAAACTCATCTTT.

The sample holds a few counts of this clone. This chain joins TRDV1 and TRDJ1, with D unclear. CDR1 and CDR2 from the germline V gene are TSWWSYY and QGS. The CDR3 consists of 16 residues. The V end was cut by 1 base, the J end by 0 bases, with 12 bases between. The CDR3: CALGEPGTSYTDKLIF. For the CDR3, the DNA is TGTGCTCTTGGGGAACCAGGAACGTCCTACACCGATAAACTCATCTTT.

J is TRDJ1 and V is TRDV1; the D call may be TRDD2 or TRDD3 (6 bases each). The V and J ends lost 6 bases and 3 bases respectively, with 29 bases between them. The CDR3 runs 19 residues. CDR1 and CDR2 from the germline V gene are TSWWSYY and QGS. In DNA form, the CDR3 reads TGTGCTCTTGGACCCAAATCTTCCTTCTACCTCTGGGGCCCCGATAAACTCATCTTT. Translated: CALGPKSSFYLWGPDKLIF.

This clone appeared once. This chain connects TRDV1 to TRDJ1; 8 bases agree with TRDD3. TCRdb is silent on the J gene; assignment here came from matching the DNA to germline. J gave up 3 bases and V 0 bases, and 24 bases lay outside the gene matches. This CDR3 has 22 residues. Germline V CDR1 and CDR2: TSWWSYY, QGS. CDR3 nucleotides: TGTGCTCTTGGGGAACTAGAGGACATGCAACTTACTGGGGGCCATGCCCCCGATAAACTCATCTTT. This translates into CALGELEDMQLTGGHAPDKLIF.

Only a few counts were recorded for this clone. The chain has TRDV2 and TRDJ1; D remains unclear. Germline V lookup: CDR1 GEAIGNYY, CDR2 EKD. V gave up 0 bases and J gave up 0 bases, with 19 bases separating them. The CDR3 totals 18 residues. The CDR3 DNA reads TGTGCCTGTGACACCGGCCCAAACCCTCCGACCTACACCGATAAACTCATCTTT. Its translation is CACDTGPNPPTYTDKLIF.

The chain recombines TRDV1 with TRDJ1; D is unclear. V was clipped by 1 base and J by 0 bases, with 15 bases between them. The CDR3 runs 17 residues. The V gene's germline CDR1 is TSWWSYY and CDR2 QGS. CDR3 loop: CALGERPPASYTDKLIF. As DNA, the CDR3 is TGTGCTCTTGGGGAACGCCCCCCGGCTTCTTACACCGATAAACTCATCTTT.

The chain has TRDV2 and TRDJ2; possibly TRDD3 for D (6 bases). TCRdb leaves out the J gene; it was filled in here by matching the DNA to germline. Trimming pared 2 bases from V and 0 bases from J, leaving 12 bases between. CDR3 size: 16 residues. Germline V gene sequence: CDR1 GEAIGNYY, CDR2 EKD. CDR3 sequence: CACDMGAHPLTAQLFF. The CDR3 DNA is TGTGCCTGTGACATGGGGGCCCACCCTTTGACAGCACAACTCTTCTTT.

This chain uses TRDV2 with TRDJ3; D is undetermined. Germline V gene lookup returns CDR1 GEAIGNYY and CDR2 EKD. Between the trimmed V and J ends, which lost 0 bases and 0 bases, there was a span of 23 bases. The CDR3 runs 22 residues. CDR3 sequence: CACDTGYRVVGKSSWDTRQMFF. The CDR3 DNA reads TGTGCCTGTGACACCGGGTACAGGGTGGTAGGAAAGAGCTCCTGGGACACCCGACAGATGTTTTTC.

This sequence joins TRDV1 and TRDJ1, with 12 bases aligning to TRDD3. The CDR3 is 18 amino acids. Trimming removed 0 bases from V and 5 bases from J; junction bases left unmatched: 10. Germline CDR1 reads TSWWSYY; CDR2 reads QGS. The CDR3 DNA follows: TGTGCTCTTGGGGAACTCTTCCTCCTGGGGGATACGGGGGATAAACTCATCTTT. Translation: CALGELFLLGDTGDKLIF.

This clone was counted between two and nine times. The chain couples TRDV1 to TRDJ1; TRDD3 might be the D (6 bases). Per germline, CDR1 TSWWSYY and CDR2 QGS. There are 15 residues in the CDR3. V lost 2 bases and J lost 0, with 10 bases in between. As DNA, the CDR3 is TGTGCTCTTGGGGAATCTGGGGACTACACCGATAAACTCATCTTT. Its protein product is CALGESGDYTDKLIF.